This T cell receptor (beta chain) is from a study of a mutant IDH1 vaccine in newly diagnosed glioma. The time point denotes: week 5, during vaccination. With topical imiquimod, each dose of the vaccine consisted of 300 ug of mutant IDH1 20-mer peptide. A word on this clone: Its cognate antigen is unknown.

The germline V gene has CDR1 SQVTM and CDR2 ANQGSEA. The ends lost 5 bases at V and 2 bases at J; junction bases unmatched: 3. The CDR3 spans 12 residues. TCRdb's table, derived via immunoSEQ multiplex PCR, lists solely in-frame clones and lacks some. The repertoire includes about 60,000 clones, about 86% of them detected once, and 6.5% to 8.5% sits in the top ten. The clonotype originates from a woman in her forties or fifties with glioma. This chain links TRBV29-1 with TRBJ2-7; TRBD1 agrees at 7 bases. Sequences were derived from PBMCs, sampled from a glioma patient whose treatment included an IDH1 peptide vaccine. The chain's CDR3 is CSVSQGAYEQYF. The CDR3 region has the DNA TGCAGCGTTTCCCAGGGGGCCTACGAGCAGTACTTC.